A single sample is the source of the 14 T cell receptor beta chains below, sequenced in a study of T cell repertoires in cytomegalovirus infection. These TCRs are of unknown antigen specificity. In TCRdb, the reads were re-called with MiXCR into one record per CDR3 protein. Among roughly 120,000 distinct CDR3 sequences listed, 25% to 35% were seen once. The starting material was CD8+ T cells from cultured PBMCs, obtained from culture after CMV antigen stimulation. The receptors were sampled from a human donor in good health (CMV status not recorded). Some clones in this sample may be carry-over from other donors' samples.

The V and J genes are TRBV19 and TRBJ1-6, with D unresolved. The CDR3 loop spans 14 amino acids. Germline CDR1 is LNHDA and CDR2 is SQIVND (reference sequence). Trimming stripped 8 bases from V and 7 bases from J, with 15 bases between. In nucleotides, the CDR3 is TGTGCCAGTGGACGTGGCTTTGAGAATTCACCCCTCCACTTT. As protein: CASGRGFENSPLHF.

The genes are TRBV19 and TRBJ1-3; 8 bases are a match to TRBD1. Germline CDR1 is LNHDA and CDR2 is SQIVND (reference sequence). V dropped 4 bases and J dropped 0; count of bases not matched to a gene: 14. This CDR3 has 19 amino acids. The chain's CDR3 is CASSTGQGGGFFSGNTIYF. The CDR3 DNA reads TGTGCCAGTAGTACCGGACAGGGTGGAGGATTCTTCTCTGGAAACACCATATATTTT.

The rearrangement joins TRBV28 to TRBJ1-1, with D perhaps TRBD1 (6 bases). V was pared by 3 bases and J by 0 bases, with 14 bases between. Germline assignment: CDR1 MDHEN and CDR2 SYDVKM. This CDR3 is 16 amino acids long. CDR3 bases: TGTGCCAGCAGTTTTGGGACACAGACCATGAACACTGAAGCTTTCTTT. Translation gives CASSFGTQTMNTEAFF. The variable domain in full, completed from reference TRBV28 and TRBJ1-1, reads DVKVTQSSRYLVKRTGEKVFLECVQDMDHENMFWYRQDPGLGLRLIYFSYDVKMKEKGDIPEGYSVSREKKERFSLILESASTNQTSMYLCASSFGTQTMNTEAFFGQGTRLTVV.

This clonotype was counted between two and nine times. The chain links TRBV5-1 to TRBJ2-3; D may match TRBD1 or TRBD2 (5 bases each). This CDR3 contains 14 residues. Trimming took off 4 bases at V and 0 bases at J, with 9 bases between the two ends. Germline V CDR1 and CDR2: SGHRS, YFSETQ. The CDR3, as DNA: TGCGCCAGCAGCCACCGGGACAGCACAGATACGCAGTATTTT. Translation gives CASSHRDSTDTQYF.

The chain uses TRBV4-1 and TRBJ2-7, with D possibly being TRBD2 (6 bases). V gave up 2 bases and J gave up 3 bases, with 11 bases separating them. Germline V gene data show CDR1 as MGHRA and CDR2 as YSYEKL. The CDR3 is 14 residues long. The chain's CDR3 is CASSQLRESYEQYF. The CDR3 DNA follows: TGCGCCAGCAGCCAACTCCGGGAGAGCTACGAGCAGTACTTC.

This chain connects TRBV29-1 to TRBJ2-7; D remains unclear. V shed 6 bases and J shed 1 base, with 10 bases lying between them. CDR1 and CDR2 (germline): SQVTM, ANQGSEA. The CDR3 is made up of 12 amino acids. CDR3 coding DNA: TGCAGCGTCAGAGGACCTTCCTACGAGCAGTACTTC. Encoded protein: CSVRGPSYEQYF.

The rearrangement links TRBV6-5 to TRBJ1-5; D is ambiguous. The CDR3 length is 14 residues. Trimming took 7 bases from V and 3 from J, leaving 13 bases between them. Germline V gene sequence: CDR1 MNHEY, CDR2 SVGAGI. The DNA for the CDR3 is TGTGCCAGCAAGGTTGACGGAGACAATCAGCCCCAGCATTTT. This translates into CASKVDGDNQPQHF.

This clonotype showed up just a few times. The chain carries TRBV7-2 and TRBJ2-3; D is possibly TRBD1 or TRBD2 (6 bases each). CDR3 length: 15 residues. The germline V gene encodes CDR1 SGHTA and CDR2 FQGNSA. Trimming left V 2 bases short and J 3 bases short, with 12 bases between. The CDR3 is CASSLNRGRTDTQYF. DNA of the CDR3: TGTGCCAGCAGCTTAAACCGGGGGCGGACAGATACGCAGTATTTT.

This clonotype appeared a few times. The chain is built from TRBV4-1 and TRBJ2-2; 15 nucleotides line up with TRBD2. The length of the CDR3 is 19 residues. Germline CDR1 is MGHRA and CDR2 is YSYEKL. The V segment lost 0 bases and the J segment 0 bases; nucleotides outside the gene matches: 2. CDR3 in amino acids: CASSQEGLAGGPNTGELFF. DNA for the CDR3: TGCGCCAGCAGCCAAGAAGGACTAGCGGGGGGGCCGAACACCGGGGAGCTGTTTTTT.

J is TRBJ2-1 and V is TRBV6-1; unclear D gene. The CDR3 totals 14 residues. Deletions cut 3 bases from V and 8 bases from J, with 14 bases between. Germline-derived CDR1 and CDR2 are MNHNS and SASEGT. CDR3 sequence reads: CASSDRASGDEQFF. For the CDR3, the DNA is TGTGCCAGCAGTGATCGGGCATCGGGCGATGAGCAGTTCTTC.

The chain carries TRBV12-5 and TRBJ2-7; perhaps D is TRBD1 or TRBD2 (5 bases each). The CDR3 spans 14 residues. Germline CDR1 LGHNT, CDR2 FRNRAP. The V gene lost 2 bases and the J gene lost 5 bases, with 13 bases spanning the gap. The CDR3 is CASGLPGTSHEQYF. CDR3 bases: TGTGCTAGTGGTTTGCCGGGGACGTCCCACGAGCAGTACTTC.

A few counts support this clonotype. V gene TRBV11-2 combines with J gene TRBJ2-1, with 14 bases that match TRBD2. Trimming at V came to 5 bases and at J to 1 base, leaving 7 bases not matched to a gene. The CDR3 loop spans 18 amino acids. Germline CDR1 reads SGHAT; CDR2 reads FQNNGV. This CDR3 is CASSRLAGGQRSYNEQFF. DNA of the CDR3: TGTGCCAGCAGCCGACTAGCGGGGGGGCAAAGGTCCTACAATGAGCAGTTCTTC. The full variable domain, its missing parts supplied by reference TRBV11-2 and TRBJ2-1, is EAGVAQSPRYKIIEKRQSVAFWCNPISGHATLYWYQQILGQGPKLLIQFQNNGVVDDSQLPKDRFSAERLKGVDSTLKIQPAKLEDSAVYLCASSRLAGGQRSYNEQFFGPGTRLTVL.

This clonotype has a count of ten or more. The chain carries TRBV28 and TRBJ2-5, with D possibly matching TRBD1 (5 bases). The CDR3 has 14 residues. V shed 6 bases and J shed 1 base, with 12 bases lying between them. Germline V lookup: CDR1 MDHEN, CDR2 SYDVKM. CDR3 coding DNA: TGTGCCAGCAGCCAAACAGGTCGCCAAGAGACCCAGTACTTC. Amino acids: CASSQTGRQETQYF.

This clonotype was recorded a few times. The CDR3, as DNA: TGTGCCAGCAGTTCCTCCGGGGGTAAAGAGACCCAGTACTTC. It encodes CASSSSGGKETQYF. The V call is TRBV27, the J call TRBJ2-5, with D possibly TRBD2 on 6 matching bases. Germline loops: CDR1 MNHEY, CDR2 SMNVEV (reference sequence). Trimming took off 4 bases at V and 3 bases at J, with 12 bases between the two ends. The CDR3 covers 14 residues.